This is a list of T cell receptor beta chains from one sample in a study of blood T cells in healthy people across ages. TCRdb used MiXCR to reprocess the 5' RACE reads, holding one entry per CDR3 protein. The data show around 1,000,000 distinct CDR3 sequences, under 30% seen once. The same sample was also used in a study of T cells of mothers and their children.

Sequencing input: blood. The receptor set was obtained from a girl under 10 years old in good health. CDR3s include the opening cysteine and the closing phenylalanine or tryptophan. D genes are given only for firm matches. Not all rows give a size; the values are once, few, many and, for expanded clones, a class.

d_call	v_call	j_call	clone_size	cdr3_aa	cdr3_nt
.	TRBV11-2	TRBJ2-7	few	CASSLDPLGSLYEQYF	TGTGCCAGCAGCTTGGATCCACTAGGGTCGCTTTACGAGCAGTACTTC
.	TRBV25-1	TRBJ2-4	.	CASSEYEGTPKNIQYF	TGTGCCAGCAGTGAATACGAGGGGACCCCCAAAAACATTCAGTACTTC
TRBD1	TRBV20-1	TRBJ2-7	.	CSARATGGYEQYF	TGCAGTGCTAGAGCCACAGGGGGCTACGAGCAGTACTTC
.	TRBV6-2/TRBV6-3	TRBJ2-4	.	CASRESTGALGDIQYF	TGTGCCAGCAGGGAATCAACCGGGGCCTTAGGAGACATTCAGTACTTC
.	TRBV6-5	TRBJ1-5	.	CASSYSSGEPQHF	TGTGCCAGCAGTTACAGCTCTGGGGAGCCCCAGCATTTT
.	TRBV9	TRBJ2-2	.	CASSVAAGGPTGELFF	TGTGCCAGCAGCGTAGCCGCCGGGGGACCCACCGGGGAGCTGTTTTTT
.	TRBV20-1	TRBJ1-5	.	CSARDRQPQHF	TGCAGTGCTAGAGATCGTCAGCCCCAGCATTTT
.	TRBV7-2	TRBJ2-1	.	CASRPTGAREQFF	TGTGCCAGCAGGCCGACAGGAGCTCGAGAGCAGTTCTTC
.	TRBV29-1	TRBJ2-5	many	CSVEGAGWEETQYF	TGCAGCGTTGAAGGGGCAGGGTGGGAAGAGACCCAGTACTTC
.	TRBV7-2	TRBJ2-7	few	CASSFFGGESYEQYF	TGTGCCAGCAGCTTCTTTGGGGGAGAGTCCTACGAGCAGTACTTC
.	TRBV12-3/TRBV12-4	TRBJ2-5	once	CASTGGAFQETQYF	TGTGCCAGCACTGGAGGGGCATTCCAAGAGACCCAGTACTTC
.	TRBV7-9	TRBJ1-4	few	CASSGVGFNEKLFF	TGTGCCAGCAGCGGCGTTGGGTTTAATGAAAAACTGTTTTTT
.	TRBV24-1	TRBJ2-3	few	CATSDGDTSSTDTQYF	TGTGCCACCAGTGACGGCGACACCTCTAGCACAGATACGCAGTATTTT
.	TRBV20-1	TRBJ2-1	.	CSARSSNEQFF	TGCAGTGCTAGAAGTTCCAATGAGCAGTTCTTC
TRBD2	TRBV2	TRBJ2-5	.	CAGKTSGQETQYF	TGTGCCGGAAAGACTAGCGGCCAAGAGACCCAGTACTTC
.	TRBV15	TRBJ2-3	.	CATSRVPIRVGTDTQYF	TGTGCCACCAGTAGAGTCCCAATCAGAGTCGGCACAGATACGCAGTATTTT
.	TRBV4-1	TRBJ2-7	many	CASSQSGSYEQYF	TGCGCCAGCAGCCAGAGTGGCTCCTACGAGCAGTACTTC
TRBD2	TRBV15	TRBJ2-1	.	CATSLVAGGTFSYNEQFF	TGTGCCACCAGTCTTGTAGCGGGAGGAACCTTCTCCTACAATGAGCAGTTCTTC
.	TRBV28	TRBJ2-7	.	CASSPTRIRNEQYF	TGTGCCAGCAGCCCGACACGGATTCGGAACGAGCAGTACTTC
TRBD1	TRBV20-1	TRBJ2-1	.	CSARGRTGGEEQFF	TGCAGTGCTAGAGGAAGGACAGGGGGCGAAGAGCAGTTCTTC
.	TRBV7-3	TRBJ2-3	.	CASRLGRGLTDTQYF	TGTGCCAGCAGGCTAGGAAGAGGACTCACAGATACGCAGTATTTT
.	TRBV12-3/TRBV12-4	TRBJ2-5	.	CASTKGLLYQETQYF	TGTGCCAGCACCAAGGGACTTCTGTACCAAGAGACCCAGTACTTC
TRBD1	TRBV12-3/TRBV12-4	TRBJ1-1	.	CASSWEQGASEAFF	TGTGCCAGCAGCTGGGAACAGGGGGCGTCGGAAGCTTTCTTT
TRBD2	TRBV7-2	TRBJ2-7	few	CASSSSGGAFYEQYF	TGTGCCAGCAGCTCGAGCGGGGGGGCCTTCTACGAGCAGTACTTC
.	TRBV7-2	TRBJ1-2	few	CASHLGGGGYTF	TGTGCCAGCCATCTCGGAGGGGGTGGCTACACCTTC
TRBD2	TRBV12-3/TRBV12-4	TRBJ2-7	.	CASSFSLAGDEQYF	TGTGCCAGCAGTTTCAGTCTAGCGGGGGACGAGCAGTACTTC
TRBD2	TRBV5-1	TRBJ2-5	few	CASSSPGTRTKETQYF	TGCGCCAGCAGCTCCCCCGGGACTAGGACTAAAGAGACCCAGTACTTC
.	TRBV21-1	TRBJ2-7	few	CASSKGAGGYEQYF	TGTGCCAGCAGCAAAGGTGCCGGAGGATACGAGCAGTACTTC
.	TRBV3-1	TRBJ2-1	few	CASSQEGDGSSYNEQFF	TGTGCCAGCAGCCAAGAGGGGGACGGGAGCTCCTACAATGAGCAGTTCTTC
.	TRBV5-5	TRBJ2-4	.	CASSLVLQVAKNIQYF	TGTGCCAGCAGCTTGGTCCTACAGGTAGCCAAAAACATTCAGTACTTC
.	TRBV20-1	TRBJ2-1	few	CSANVQRRDEQFF	TGCAGTGCTAACGTCCAACGCCGGGATGAGCAGTTCTTC
.	TRBV28	TRBJ2-5	few	CASSYTGDQETQYF	TGTGCCAGCAGTTATACCGGGGATCAAGAGACCCAGTACTTC
TRBD1	TRBV20-1	TRBJ1-2	.	CSARQGNGYTF	TGCAGTGCGAGACAGGGGAATGGCTACACCTTC
TRBD2	TRBV27	TRBJ2-7	few	CASRAGVGYEQYF	TGTGCCAGCAGGGCGGGGGTAGGGTACGAGCAGTACTTC
TRBD2	TRBV29-1	TRBJ2-7	few	CSVTGLAGAYEQYF	TGCAGCGTTACGGGTCTAGCGGGAGCCTACGAGCAGTACTTC
.	TRBV7-9	TRBJ2-2	few	CASVEPTGELFF	TGTGCCTCCGTCGAGCCCACCGGGGAGCTGTTTTTT
.	TRBV7-2	TRBJ1-1	.	CASSLGGGGRLTEAFF	TGTGCCAGCAGCTTAGGGGGGGGCGGGAGGTTAACTGAAGCTTTCTTT
TRBD2	TRBV9	TRBJ2-7	.	CANSAGSGALYEQYF	TGTGCCAACAGCGCAGGTAGCGGGGCCCTCTACGAGCAGTACTTC
.	TRBV11-2	TRBJ2-1	few	CASSLRTVSYNEQFF	TGTGCCAGCAGCTTAAGAACCGTATCCTACAATGAGCAGTTCTTC
TRBD2	TRBV12-5	TRBJ2-3	.	CASGPAGNTDTQYF	TGTGCTAGTGGCCCAGCGGGGAACACAGATACGCAGTATTTT
TRBD2	TRBV29-1	TRBJ2-7	.	CSVGLALHEQYF	TGCAGCGTAGGACTAGCGTTACACGAGCAGTACTTC
TRBD1	TRBV12-3/TRBV12-4	TRBJ1-6	.	CASTGGSYNSPLHF	TGTGCCTCGACAGGGGGCTCCTATAATTCACCCCTCCACTTT